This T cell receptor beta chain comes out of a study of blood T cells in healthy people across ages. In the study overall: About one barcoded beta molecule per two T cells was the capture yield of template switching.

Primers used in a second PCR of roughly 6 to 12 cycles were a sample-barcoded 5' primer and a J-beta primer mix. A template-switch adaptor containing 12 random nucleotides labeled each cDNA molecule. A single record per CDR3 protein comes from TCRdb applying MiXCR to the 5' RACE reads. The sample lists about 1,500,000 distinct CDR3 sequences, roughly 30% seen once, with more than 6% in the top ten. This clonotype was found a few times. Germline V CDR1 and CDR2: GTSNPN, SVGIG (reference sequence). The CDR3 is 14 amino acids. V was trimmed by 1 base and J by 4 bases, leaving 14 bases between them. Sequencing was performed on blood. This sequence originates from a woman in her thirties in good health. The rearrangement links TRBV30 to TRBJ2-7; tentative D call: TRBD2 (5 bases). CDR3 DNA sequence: TGTGCCTGGAGTGCGCGCGAGCGGCCTTACGAGCAGTACTTC. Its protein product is CAWSARERPYEQYF. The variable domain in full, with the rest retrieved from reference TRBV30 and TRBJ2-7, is SQTIHQWPATLVQPVGSPLSLECTVEGTSNPNLYWYRQAAGRGLQLLFYSVGIGQISSEVPQNLSASRPQDRQFILSSKKLLLSDSGFYLCAWSARERPYEQYFGPGTRLTVT.